These 6 T cell receptor beta chains were all obtained from the same sample, sequenced in a study of PD-L1 blockade in urothelial cancer. The time point is: peripheral blood 6 weeks after treatment start. TCRdb's table, derived via immunoSEQ multiplex PCR, lists solely in-frame clones and lacks some. The sample carries 45,000 to 50,000 clones, roughly 80% recorded once. Source: PBMCs, taken around atezolizumab (anti-PD-L1) treatment. The receptors come from a man between 65 and 85 years old with urothelial cancer.

The chain carries TRBV30 and TRBJ2-1; D is ambiguous. CDR1 is GTSNPN, CDR2 SVGIG, per germline (reference sequence). The CDR3 is 12 amino acids. V lost 2 bases to trimming and J lost 9 bases, with 11 bases between them. The CDR3 reads CAWSPSRGEQFF. CDR3 DNA sequence: TGTGCCTGGAGTCCTTCTCGAGGTGAGCAGTTCTTC.

The gene calls are TRBV19 and TRBJ2-3, with D maybe TRBD1 (6 bases). Germline V gene sequence: CDR1 LNHDA, CDR2 SQIVND (reference sequence). V was pared by 7 bases and J by 2 bases, with 10 bases between. The CDR3 contains 13 residues. CDR3 DNA sequence: TGTGCCAGTACTAACAGGGTCACAGATACGCAGTATTTT. Its protein product is CASTNRVTDTQYF.

The V gene is TRBV19, the J gene TRBJ2-3, with TRBD2 matching over 11 bases. V lost 8 bases and J lost 4; bases outside the gene matches: 5. CDR3 size: 14 residues. Germline V gene data show CDR1 as LNHDA and CDR2 as SQIVND (reference sequence). The CDR3 loop is CASRSGRAADTQYF. DNA for the CDR3: TGTGCCAGTCGTAGCGGGAGGGCCGCAGATACGCAGTATTTT. Drawing the rest from reference TRBV19 and TRBJ2-3, the complete variable domain is DGGITQSPKYLFRKEGQNVTLSCEQNLNHDAMYWYRQDPGQGLRLIYYSQIVNDFQKGDIAEGYSVSREKKESFPLTVTSAQKNPTAFYLCASRSGRAADTQYFGPGTRLTVL.

The chain is built from TRBV6-4 and TRBJ2-3; 12 nucleotides match TRBD2. V lost 3 bases and J lost 7; bases outside the gene matches: 2. The CDR3 runs to 14 residues. Per the germline V gene, CDR1 is MRHNA and CDR2 is SNTAGT. The CDR3 bases are TGTGCCAGCAGTGAGCTAGCGGGAGGGAATACGCAGTATTTT. Translated: CASSELAGGNTQYF.

V is TRBV5-8 and J is TRBJ2-5; 11 nucleotides line up with TRBD2. CDR3 size: 15 residues. Germline assignment: CDR1 SGHTS and CDR2 YDEGEE. Trimming at V came to 4 bases and at J to 4 bases, leaving 6 bases not matched to a gene. The CDR3: CASSPSGRPPETQYF. For the CDR3, the DNA is TGTGCCAGCAGCCCTAGCGGGAGGCCCCCAGAGACCCAGTACTTC.

This clone was found a few times. The CDR3 loop is CAIPPGRGRGAFF. The CDR3 DNA reads TGTGCCATCCCTCCGGGCAGGGGGCGCGGAGCTTTCTTT. The chain joins TRBV7-3 to TRBJ1-1; 8 bases are a match to TRBD1. V shed 10 bases, J shed 10 bases, and the junction held 14 bases outside the gene matches. Germline CDR1 is SGHTA and CDR2 is FQGTGA. The CDR3 runs 13 residues.